This T cell receptor beta chain was sequenced during a study of T-cell reconstitution after alpha-beta-depleted transplantation in children. The V segment lost 0 bases and the J segment 8 bases; nucleotides outside the gene matches: 11. CDR3 length: 16 residues. The germline gives CDR1 SGHRS, CDR2 YFSETQ. This clonotype was observed a few times. Preparation of the TCRbeta library was carried out with unique molecular identifiers. One entry per CDR3 protein results from TCRdb running MiXCR on the PCR reads. Of 450,000 to 500,000 distinct CDR3 sequences listed, roughly an eighth are singletons. This clonotype was obtained from a human donor who donated a stem cell graft to a child with combined immunodeficiency. The chain has TRBV5-1 and TRBJ1-2, with TRBD1 identical over 9 bases. This specimen was PBMCs from the stem cell graft donor, taken from the stem cell graft. This CDR3 is CASSLDNPGQGKGYTF. DNA of the CDR3: TGCGCCAGCAGCTTGGATAACCCGGGACAGGGAAAGGGCTACACCTTC.